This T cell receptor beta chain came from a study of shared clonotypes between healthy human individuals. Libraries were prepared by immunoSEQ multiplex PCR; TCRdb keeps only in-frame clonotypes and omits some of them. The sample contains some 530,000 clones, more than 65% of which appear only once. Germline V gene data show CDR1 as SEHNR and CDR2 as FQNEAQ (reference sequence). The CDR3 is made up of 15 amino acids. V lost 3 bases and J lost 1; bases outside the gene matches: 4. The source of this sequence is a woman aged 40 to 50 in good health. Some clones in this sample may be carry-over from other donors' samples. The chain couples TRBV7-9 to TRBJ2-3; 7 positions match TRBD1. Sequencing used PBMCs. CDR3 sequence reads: CASSFPGTGTDTQYF. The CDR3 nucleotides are TGTGCCAGCAGCTTCCCAGGGACAGGCACAGATACGCAGTATTTT.